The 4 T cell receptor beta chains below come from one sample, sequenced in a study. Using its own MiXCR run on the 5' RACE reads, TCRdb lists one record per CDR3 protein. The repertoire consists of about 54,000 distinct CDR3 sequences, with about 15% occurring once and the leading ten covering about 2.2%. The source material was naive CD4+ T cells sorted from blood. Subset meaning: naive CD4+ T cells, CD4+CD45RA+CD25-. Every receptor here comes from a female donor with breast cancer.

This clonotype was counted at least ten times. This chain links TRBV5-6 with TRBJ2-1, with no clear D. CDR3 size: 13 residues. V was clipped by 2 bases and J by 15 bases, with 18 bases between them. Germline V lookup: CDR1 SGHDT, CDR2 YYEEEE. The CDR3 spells CASSFDRRLVRFF. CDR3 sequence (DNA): TGTGCCAGCAGCTTCGACCGCAGGCTTGTTCGGTTCTTC.

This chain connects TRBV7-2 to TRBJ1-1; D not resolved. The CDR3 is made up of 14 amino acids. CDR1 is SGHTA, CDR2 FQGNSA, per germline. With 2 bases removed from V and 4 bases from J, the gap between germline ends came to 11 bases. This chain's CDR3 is CASSLSGVGTEAFF. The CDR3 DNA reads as TGTGCCAGCAGCTTATCTGGGGTGGGCACTGAAGCTTTCTTT.

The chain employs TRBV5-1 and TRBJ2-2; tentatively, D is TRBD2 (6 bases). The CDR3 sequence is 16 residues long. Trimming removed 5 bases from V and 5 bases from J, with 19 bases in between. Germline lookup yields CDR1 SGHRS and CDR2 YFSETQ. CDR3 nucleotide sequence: TGCGCCAGCAGTCCATCGGCGGGGTCGAGGACCGGGGAGCTGTTTTTT. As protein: CASSPSAGSRTGELFF.

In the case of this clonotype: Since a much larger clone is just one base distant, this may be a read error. CDR3 nucleotide sequence: TGCGCCAGCAGCTCCGGGACAGGTGGTAGAGAAGTTTTCTTT. It translates to CASSSGTGGREVFF. This chain connects TRBV5-1 to TRBJ1-1, with 8 bases lining up with TRBD1. Germline CDR1 SGHRS, CDR2 YFSETQ. There are 14 residues in the CDR3.